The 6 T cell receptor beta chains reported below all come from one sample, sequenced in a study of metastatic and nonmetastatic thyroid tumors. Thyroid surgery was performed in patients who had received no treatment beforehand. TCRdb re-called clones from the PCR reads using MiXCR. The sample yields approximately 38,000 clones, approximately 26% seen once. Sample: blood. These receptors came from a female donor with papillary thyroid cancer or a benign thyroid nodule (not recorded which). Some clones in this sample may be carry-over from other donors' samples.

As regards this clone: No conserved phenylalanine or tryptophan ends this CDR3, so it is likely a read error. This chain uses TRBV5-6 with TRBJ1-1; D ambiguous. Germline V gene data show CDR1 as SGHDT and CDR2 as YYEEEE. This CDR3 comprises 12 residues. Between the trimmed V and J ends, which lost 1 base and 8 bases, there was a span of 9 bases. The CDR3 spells CASSLSGYEAFL. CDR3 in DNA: TGTGCCAGCAGCTTGTCCGGGTACGAAGCTTTCTTA.

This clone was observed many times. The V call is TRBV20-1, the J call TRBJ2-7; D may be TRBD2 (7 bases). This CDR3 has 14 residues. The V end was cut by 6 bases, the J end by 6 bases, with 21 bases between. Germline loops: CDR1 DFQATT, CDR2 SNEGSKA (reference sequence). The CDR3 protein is CSAKGGGGPIEQYF. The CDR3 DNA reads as TGCAGTGCCAAAGGGGGGGGAGGGCCAATCGAGCAGTACTTC.

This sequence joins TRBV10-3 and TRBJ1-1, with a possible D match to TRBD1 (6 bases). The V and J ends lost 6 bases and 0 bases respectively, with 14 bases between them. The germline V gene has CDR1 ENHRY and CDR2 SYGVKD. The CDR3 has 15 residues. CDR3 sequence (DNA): TGTGCCATCAGCCCTTTCGAGGGGGTGAACACTGAAGCTTTCTTT. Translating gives CAISPFEGVNTEAFF.

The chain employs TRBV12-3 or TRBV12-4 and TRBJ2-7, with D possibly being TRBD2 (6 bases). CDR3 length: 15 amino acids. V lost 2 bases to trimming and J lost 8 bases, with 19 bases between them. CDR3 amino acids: CASSLTAGWAVKQYF. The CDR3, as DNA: TGTGCCAGCAGTTTAACGGCGGGGTGGGCAGTAAAGCAGTACTTC.

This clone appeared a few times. CDR3 in DNA: TGTGCCAGCAGCGCCCATGTGTATAGCTACACCTTC. It encodes CASSAHVYSYTF. The chain joins TRBV9 to TRBJ1-2; D gene unclear. In germline, CDR1 is SGDLS, CDR2 YYNGEE. V was shortened by 3 bases and J by 9 bases, with 12 bases between the two germline ends. This CDR3 comprises 12 residues. The entire variable domain, with the rest obtained from reference TRBV9 and TRBJ1-2, is as follows: DSGVTQTPKHLITATGQRVTLRCSPRSGDLSVYWYQQSLDQGLQFLIQYYNGEERAKGNILERFSAQQFPDLHSELNLSSLELGDSALYFCASSAHVYSYTFGSGTRLTVV.

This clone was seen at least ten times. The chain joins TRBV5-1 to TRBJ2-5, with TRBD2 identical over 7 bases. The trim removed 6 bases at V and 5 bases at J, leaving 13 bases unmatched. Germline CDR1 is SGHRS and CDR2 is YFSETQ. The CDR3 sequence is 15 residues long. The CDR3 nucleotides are TGCGCCAGCAAAGCGGGCGGGAGATTCCGGGAGACCCAGTACTTC. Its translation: CASKAGGRFRETQYF. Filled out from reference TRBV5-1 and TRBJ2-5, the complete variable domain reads KAGVTQTPRYLIKTRGQQVTLSCSPISGHRSVSWYQQTPGQGLQFLFEYFSETQRNKGNFPGRFSGRQFSNSRSEMNVSTLELGDSALYLCASKAGGRFRETQYFGPGTRLLVL.